This is a list of T cell receptor beta chains from one sample in a study of blood T cell repertoires in COVID-19. This table comes from immunoSEQ multiplex PCR, and its TCRdb copy is limited to in-frame clones, with some not included. The sample has some 530,000 clones; more than 85% are singletons. Sequences were obtained from PBMCs or T cells enriched from blood (not recorded which). All receptors derive from a woman aged 55-69 years who had recovered from COVID-19. The CDR3 runs from the conserved cysteine through the conserved F or W. D genes are given only for firm matches. Clone size is shown for a subset of rows, as once, few, many or a class of expanded clone.

j_call d_call clone_size v_call cdr3_aa cdr3_nt
TRBJ1-2 TRBD1 . TRBV29-1 CSVEAGVFDRGNGYTF TGCAGCGTTGAAGCCGGGGTTTTCGACAGGGGAAATGGCTACACCTTC
TRBJ1-3 . . TRBV9 CASSASAGLSGNTIYF TGTGCCAGCAGCGCCTCCGCAGGGCTCTCTGGAAACACCATATATTTT
TRBJ2-1 TRBD2 few TRBV19 CASSKRLAGGPAYNEQFF TGTGCCAGTAGTAAACGACTAGCGGGGGGGCCGGCCTACAATGAGCAGTTCTTC
TRBJ2-5 . once TRBV5-6 CASTSLGDQETQYF TGTGCCAGCACCTCCTTGGGCGACCAAGAGACCCAGTACTTC
TRBJ1-1 . . TRBV12-5 CASGLVDAGKAFF TGTGCTAGTGGTTTGGTAGACGCAGGTAAAGCTTTCTTT
TRBJ2-1 TRBD2 . TRBV6-5 CASRLTSGGYNEQFF TGTGCCAGCAGATTAACTAGCGGGGGGTACAATGAGCAGTTCTTC
TRBJ2-1 . . TRBV11-3 CASSPQSGGTYNEQFF TGTGCCAGCAGCCCTCAGTCGGGGGGCACCTACAATGAGCAGTTCTTC
TRBJ1-4 TRBD1 . TRBV4-1 CASSQAPRQGEKLFF TGCGCCAGCAGCCAAGCCCCCCGACAGGGTGAAAAACTGTTTTTT
TRBJ1-3 TRBD1 once TRBV7-6 CASSPGDSSPNTIYF TGTGCCAGCAGCCCGGGGGACAGCAGCCCAAACACCATATATTTT
TRBJ1-2 . once TRBV6-1 CASSDFGLYGYTF TGTGCCAGCAGTGACTTCGGACTGTATGGCTACACCTTC
TRBJ1-4 TRBD1 . TRBV5-1 CASSLTRGNEKLFF TGCGCCAGCAGCTTGACCAGGGGGAATGAAAAACTGTTTTTT
TRBJ1-2 TRBD1 . TRBV27 CASTSDREGYDGYTF TGTGCCAGCACTTCGGACAGGGAGGGTTACGATGGCTACACCTTC
TRBJ2-3 . few TRBV27 CASSFKFGGTDTQYF TGTGCCAGCAGTTTTAAGTTCGGGGGCACAGATACGCAGTATTTT
TRBJ1-2 . . TRBV24-1 CATSDSRRGLRDGYTF TGTGCCACCAGTGATTCCCGTAGGGGGTTGAGGGATGGCTACACCTTC
TRBJ1-2 TRBD1 once TRBV12-3/TRBV12-4 CASRRQGNYGYTF TGTGCCAGCAGGAGACAGGGTAACTATGGCTACACCTTC
TRBJ1-1 TRBD1 . TRBV5-6 CASSPTGGEAFF TGTGCCAGCAGTCCTACAGGGGGGGAAGCTTTCTTT